By share, the clone carrying this T cell receptor beta chain ranks as medium-sized. This sample is drawn from a study of somatic mutations in cytotoxic T cells in rheumatoid arthritis. Produced via immunoSEQ multiplex PCR; TCRdb's table is partial and in-frame only. The sample carries roughly 14,000 clones, around four fifths recorded once. CDR3 length: 15 residues. The germline gives CDR1 LGHNA, CDR2 YNFKEQ. V lost 5 bases and J lost 3; bases outside the gene matches: 5. This TCR derives from an adult with rheumatoid arthritis. Sequences were obtained from CD8+ T cells sorted from blood. The chain uses TRBV4-2 and TRBJ2-2; TRBD1 agrees at 8 bases. The CDR3 bases are TGTGCCAGCAGCGGGGGGACAGGTGACACCGGGGAGCTGTTTTTT. This gives the protein CASSGGTGDTGELFF.